This entry lists 23 T cell receptor beta chains sequenced from one sample in a study of OX40 agonist ivuxolimab in advanced cancers. The method behind the library was the immunoSEQ multiplex PCR assay. TCRdb carries this immuneACCESS record with in-frame sequences only. Its versions omit some clonotypes, under half of them owing to an unresolved V gene in the studies checked, with the rest unexplained. This sample has approximately 66,000 clones in its table, and more than 70% of those were observed once. The ten biggest clones cover around 0.56% of the sample. The sample was CD4+ or CD8+ T cells sorted from blood, taken in a trial of the OX40 agonist ivuxolimab. The receptor source for this set is an adult with an advanced solid tumor such as melanoma, head and neck, liver or kidney cancer.

The chain has TRBV7-9 and TRBJ1-6; 10 positions match TRBD1. The CDR3 runs to 19 residues. With 1 base clipped from V and 3 bases from J, the junction kept 9 bases outside the gene matches. CDR1 SEHNR and CDR2 FQNEAQ come from the germline V gene (reference sequence). The CDR3 bases are TGTGCCAGCAGCTTAGTATGGGGGACAGGGGCTATCTATAATTCACCCCTCCACTTT. It yields the protein CASSLVWGTGAIYNSPLHF.

The rearrangement links TRBV29-1 to TRBJ2-1, with D uncertain. V was clipped by 6 bases and J by 3 bases, with 9 bases between them. This CDR3 has 12 residues. Germline V gene sequence: CDR1 SQVTM, CDR2 ANQGSEA. The CDR3 region is CSVGSFYNEQFF. The CDR3 DNA sequence: TGCAGCGTAGGTAGCTTCTACAATGAGCAGTTCTTC.

This sequence joins TRBV7-2 and TRBJ1-6, with 10 positions matching TRBD1. The V gene's germline CDR1 is SGHTA and CDR2 FQGNSA. V lost 3 bases to trimming and J lost 9 bases; unmatched junction nucleotides: 5. This CDR3 region has 15 residues. The chain's CDR3 is CASSLAGQGTSPLHF. CDR3 nucleotide sequence: TGTGCCAGCAGCTTGGCGGGACAGGGGACTTCACCCCTCCACTTT.

The V call is TRBV6-5, the J call TRBJ2-2; D is uncertain. The CDR3 totals 15 residues. The germline V gene has CDR1 MNHEY and CDR2 SVGAGI. V lost 5 bases and J lost 8, with 18 bases in between. DNA for the CDR3: TGTGCCAGCAGTCCTATAAAGAATCTGGGGGGGGAGCTGTTTTTT. Translation gives CASSPIKNLGGELFF.

The V call is TRBV11-3, the J call TRBJ1-3; D call uncertain. CDR3 size: 13 residues. V lost 1 base, J lost 7 bases, and 8 bases lay in between. The germline V gene encodes CDR1 SGHNT and CDR2 YENEEA. In nucleotides, the CDR3 is TGTGCCAGCAGCTTAGGCCCCGAGAACACCATATATTTT. Its protein is CASSLGPENTIYF.

The chain recombines TRBV6-5 with TRBJ1-1; D is uncertain. V gave up 8 bases and J gave up 2 bases, with 9 bases separating them. This CDR3 is 12 amino acids long. Germline V gene lookup returns CDR1 MNHEY and CDR2 SVGAGI. The DNA for the CDR3 is TGTGCCAGCCGCAGGAGAAACACTGAAGCTTTCTTT. Protein: CASRRRNTEAFF.

This chain links TRBV5-1 with TRBJ2-5; D might be TRBD1 or TRBD2, each matching 5 bases. This CDR3 region has 12 residues. Trimming left V 0 bases short and J 9 bases short, with 9 bases between. Per germline, CDR1 SGHRS and CDR2 YFSETQ. CDR3 in amino acids: CASSLGSGPQYF. The CDR3 DNA follows: TGCGCCAGCAGCTTGGGATCGGGGCCCCAGTACTTC.

The chain employs TRBV4-1 and TRBJ1-5, with D uncertain. The CDR3 loop spans 15 amino acids. V lost 4 bases to trimming and J lost 3 bases, with 13 bases between them. The germline V gene has CDR1 MGHRA and CDR2 YSYEKL. The CDR3 reads CASSRRPETNQPQHF. The CDR3 nucleotides read TGCGCCAGCAGCCGGAGGCCAGAGACCAATCAGCCCCAGCATTTT.

The chain is built from TRBV5-4 and TRBJ1-2; 8 nucleotides match TRBD1. The germline gives CDR1 SGHNT, CDR2 YYREEE (reference sequence). The CDR3 length is 15 residues. The V segment lost 3 bases and the J segment 3 bases; nucleotides outside the gene matches: 7. CDR3 amino acids: CASSSPGQVDYGYTF. CDR3 in DNA: TGTGCCAGCAGCTCTCCGGGACAGGTGGACTATGGCTACACCTTC.

This rearrangement joins TRBV15 to TRBJ2-5, with 7 bases aligning to TRBD2. The J call may be in error: the DNA end matches TRBJ2-7 better. The germline gives CDR1 LNHNV, CDR2 YYDKDF (reference sequence). The CDR3 length is 15 residues. The CDR3 nucleotides read TGTGCCACCAGCAAGCCGGGGCGGGGGACCTACGAGCAGTACTTC. Its translation: CATSKPGRGTYEQYF.

The J gene is TRBJ2-2, the V gene TRBV21-1; the table assigns TRBD1, which was not confirmed against the DNA. TRBV21-1 is annotated as a pseudogene. The CDR3 totals 17 residues. For the CDR3, the DNA is TGTGCCAGCAGCCGCGGCGGAGGGACAGTGAACACCGGGGAGCTGTTTTTT. This translates into CASSRGGGTVNTGELFF.

The chain employs TRBV29-1 and TRBJ2-1; 12 bases agree with TRBD2. The CDR3 totals 15 residues. Per the germline V gene, CDR1 is SQVTM and CDR2 is ANQGSEA. J lost 4 bases, V lost 4 bases, and 5 bases had no gene match. The CDR3: CSVASGGGRYNEQFF. DNA for the CDR3: TGCAGCGTTGCTAGCGGGGGGGGCCGTTACAATGAGCAGTTCTTC.

The chain couples TRBV18 to TRBJ2-1; D uncertain. The germline V gene has CDR1 KGHSH and CDR2 LQKENI. Trimming cost V 1 base and J 5 bases, with 6 bases left between them. The CDR3 is 13 amino acids. The CDR3 region is CASSPQVNNEQFF. CDR3 DNA sequence: TGTGCCAGCTCACCACAAGTAAACAATGAGCAGTTCTTC.

The chain has TRBV2 and TRBJ1-1, with D perhaps TRBD1 (5 bases). Trimming left V 6 bases short and J 1 base short, with 9 bases between. The CDR3 is 13 amino acids. Germline lookup yields CDR1 SNHLY and CDR2 FYNNEI. The CDR3 sequence is CASSSDRNTEAFF. As DNA, the CDR3 is TGTGCCAGCAGCAGTGACAGGAACACTGAAGCTTTCTTT. The entire variable domain, with the rest obtained from reference TRBV2 and TRBJ1-1, is as follows: EPEVTQTPSHQVTQMGQEVILRCVPISNHLYFYWYRQILGQKVEFLVSFYNNEISEKSEIFDDQFSVERPDGSNFTLKIRSTKLEDSAMYFCASSSDRNTEAFFGQGTRLTVV.

J is TRBJ2-2 and V is TRBV27; no clear D. V was cut by 6 bases and J by 1 base, with 6 bases left in between. There are 13 residues in the CDR3. The germline V gene has CDR1 MNHEY and CDR2 SMNVEV (reference sequence). CDR3 sequence reads: CASRTWNTGELFF. In DNA, the CDR3 is TGTGCCAGCAGAACATGGAACACCGGGGAGCTGTTTTTT.

V usage is TRBV28 and J usage is TRBJ1-6, with D unresolved. The CDR3 runs 15 residues. V shed 2 bases and J shed 8 bases, with 13 bases lying between them. Germline values: CDR1 MDHEN, CDR2 SYDVKM. The CDR3 DNA is TGTGCCAGCAGTTTACCCTGGGGAGCTGATTCACCCCTCCACTTT. Protein product: CASSLPWGADSPLHF.

This chain joins TRBV5-1 and TRBJ2-3, with 10 bases identical to TRBD2. V gave up 4 bases and J gave up 3 bases; unmatched junction bases: 5. The V gene's germline CDR1 is SGHRS and CDR2 YFSETQ. The CDR3 contains 15 residues. The chain's CDR3 is CASSLDSGGTDTQYF. CDR3 bases: TGCGCCAGCAGCCTAGATAGCGGGGGGACAGATACGCAGTATTTT.

A single count supports this clone. CDR3 sequence reads: CASSTLGQDNSPLHF. The CDR3 region has the DNA TGCGCCAGCAGCACCCTGGGACAGGATAATTCACCCCTCCACTTT. The gene calls are TRBV5-1 and TRBJ1-6; TRBD1 matches 8 bases. The germline V gene has CDR1 SGHRS and CDR2 YFSETQ. This CDR3 comprises 15 residues. The V segment lost 4 bases and the J segment 5 bases; nucleotides outside the gene matches: 5.

The genes are TRBV2 and TRBJ2-3; 10 positions match TRBD2. The CDR3 runs 16 residues. V dropped 1 base and J dropped 4; count of bases not matched to a gene: 5. Germline V gives CDR1 SNHLY, CDR2 FYNNEI. The CDR3 protein is CASSEGSGGRADTQYF. Written as DNA, the CDR3 is TGTGCCAGCAGTGAAGGTAGCGGGGGGAGGGCAGATACGCAGTATTTT.

This chain links TRBV11-1 with TRBJ2-2, with 10 bases matching TRBD1. Germline V CDR1 and CDR2: SGHAT, FQDESV (reference sequence). V was pared by 6 bases and J by 7 bases, with 5 bases of the junction left unmatched. The CDR3 length is 14 residues. The CDR3 nucleotides read TGTGCCAGCAGTTACGGACAGGGGGTCGGGGAGCTGTTTTTT. Its translation: CASSYGQGVGELFF.

The CDR3 nucleotides are TGCGCCAGCAAGACACAACCCAACACTGAAGCTTTCTTT. Its protein product is CASKTQPNTEAFF. The chain has TRBV5-1 and TRBJ1-1; D uncertain. V lost 6 bases and J lost 2, with 11 bases in between. Germline CDR1 is SGHRS and CDR2 is YFSETQ. The CDR3 extends over 13 amino acids.

This sequence joins TRBV4-1 and TRBJ1-5; 10 bases line up with TRBD1. Germline trimming cut 1 base from V and 12 bases from J; bases unmatched to any gene: 9. The CDR3 sequence is 15 residues long. Germline lookup yields CDR1 MGHRA and CDR2 YSYEKL. CDR3 region: CASSQGDRDRGGQHF. DNA for the CDR3: TGCGCCAGCAGCCAAGGGGACCGGGACAGGGGAGGCCAGCATTTT.

This chain links TRBV5-1 with TRBJ1-4; 10 bases agree with TRBD1. CDR1 is SGHRS, CDR2 YFSETQ, per germline. This CDR3 is 16 amino acids long. V lost 4 bases, J lost 7 bases, and 10 bases stayed unmatched. The CDR3 is CASSPGQGNVGEKLFF. The DNA of the CDR3 is TGCGCCAGCAGCCCGGGACAGGGGAATGTGGGTGAAAAACTGTTTTTT.